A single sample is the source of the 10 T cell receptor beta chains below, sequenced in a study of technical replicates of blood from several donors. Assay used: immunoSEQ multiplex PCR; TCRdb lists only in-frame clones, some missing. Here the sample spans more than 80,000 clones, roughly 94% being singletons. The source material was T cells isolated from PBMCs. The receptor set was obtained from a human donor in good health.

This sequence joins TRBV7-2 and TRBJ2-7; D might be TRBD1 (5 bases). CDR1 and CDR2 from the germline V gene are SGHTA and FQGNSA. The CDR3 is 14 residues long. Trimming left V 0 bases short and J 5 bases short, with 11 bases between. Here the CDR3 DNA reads TGTGCCAGCAGCTTAGCGGCAGGGCGCGACGAGCAGTACTTC. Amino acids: CASSLAAGRDEQYF.

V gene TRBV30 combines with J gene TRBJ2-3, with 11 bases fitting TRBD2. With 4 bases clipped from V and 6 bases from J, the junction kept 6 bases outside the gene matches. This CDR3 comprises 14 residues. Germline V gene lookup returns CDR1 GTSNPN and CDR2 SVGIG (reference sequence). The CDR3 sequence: CAWKLAGVRDTQYF. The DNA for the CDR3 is TGTGCCTGGAAACTAGCGGGAGTAAGGGATACGCAGTATTTT.

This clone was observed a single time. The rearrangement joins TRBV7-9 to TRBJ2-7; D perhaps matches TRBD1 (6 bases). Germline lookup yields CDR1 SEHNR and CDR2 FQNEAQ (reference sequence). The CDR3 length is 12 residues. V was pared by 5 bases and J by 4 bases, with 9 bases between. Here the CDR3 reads CASSLGQYEQYF. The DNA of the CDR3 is TGTGCCAGCAGCCTCGGACAGTACGAGCAGTACTTC. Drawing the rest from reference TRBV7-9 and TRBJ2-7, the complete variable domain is DTGVSQNPRHKITKRGQNVTFRCDPISEHNRLYWYRQTLGQGPEFLTYFQNEAQLEKSRLLSDRFSAERPKGSFSTLEIQRTEQGDSAMYLCASSLGQYEQYFGPGTRLTVT.

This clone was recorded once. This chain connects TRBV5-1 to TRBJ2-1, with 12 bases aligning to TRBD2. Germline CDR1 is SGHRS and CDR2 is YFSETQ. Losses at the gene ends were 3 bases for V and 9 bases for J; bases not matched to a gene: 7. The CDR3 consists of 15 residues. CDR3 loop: CASSSRLAGVSEQFF. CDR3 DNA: TGCGCCAGCAGCTCAAGACTAGCGGGAGTATCTGAGCAGTTCTTC.

The CDR3 loop is CASSGGTGTNTIYF. The CDR3 nucleotides read TGTGCCAGCAGCGGCGGGACAGGGACAAACACCATATATTTT. V gene TRBV11-2 combines with J gene TRBJ1-3; 9 bases are shared with TRBD1. The germline V gene has CDR1 SGHAT and CDR2 FQNNGV. Losses at the gene ends were 5 bases for V and 6 bases for J; bases not matched to a gene: 5. The CDR3 is 14 amino acids.

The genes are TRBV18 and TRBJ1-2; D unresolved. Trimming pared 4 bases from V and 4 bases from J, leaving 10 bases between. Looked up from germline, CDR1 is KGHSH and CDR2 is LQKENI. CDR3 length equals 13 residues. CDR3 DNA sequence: TGTGCCAGCTCACTGCCCGACATCTATGGCTACACCTTC. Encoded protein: CASSLPDIYGYTF.

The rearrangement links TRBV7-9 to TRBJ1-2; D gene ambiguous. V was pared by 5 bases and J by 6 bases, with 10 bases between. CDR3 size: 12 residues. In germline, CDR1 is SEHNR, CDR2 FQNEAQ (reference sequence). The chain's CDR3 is CASSPSGNGYTF. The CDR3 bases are TGTGCCAGCAGCCCAAGCGGGAATGGCTACACCTTC.

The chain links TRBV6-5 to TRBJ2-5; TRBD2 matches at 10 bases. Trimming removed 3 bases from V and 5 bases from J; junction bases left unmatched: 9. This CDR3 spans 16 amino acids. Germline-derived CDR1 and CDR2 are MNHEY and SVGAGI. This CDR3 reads CASSYLRSGRDETQYF. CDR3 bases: TGTGCCAGCAGTTATTTAAGGAGCGGGAGGGACGAGACCCAGTACTTC.

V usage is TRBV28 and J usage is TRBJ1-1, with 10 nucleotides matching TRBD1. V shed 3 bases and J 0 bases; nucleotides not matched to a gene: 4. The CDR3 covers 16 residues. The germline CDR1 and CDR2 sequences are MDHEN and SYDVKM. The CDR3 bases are TGTGCCAGCAGTTTGGGACAGGGGATGGTGAACACTGAAGCTTTCTTT. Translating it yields CASSLGQGMVNTEAFF.

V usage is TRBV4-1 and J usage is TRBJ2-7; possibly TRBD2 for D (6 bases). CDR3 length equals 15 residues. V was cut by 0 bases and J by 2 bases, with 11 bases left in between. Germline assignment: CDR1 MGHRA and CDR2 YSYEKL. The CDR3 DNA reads TGCGCCAGCAGCCAAGATAACGGGGGACCCTACGAGCAGTACTTC. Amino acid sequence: CASSQDNGGPYEQYF.